This T cell receptor (beta chain) was observed in a study of shared clonotypes between healthy human individuals. Whole-study results and caveats: Though the depth was large, rarefaction showed that sorted-subset sequencing was incomplete.

TCRdb keeps only in-frame clones here, not all; method: immunoSEQ multiplex PCR. The sample holds over a million clones, around 74% seen once. Regarding this clone: The antigen remains unidentified.

The CDR3 covers 15 residues. After removal of 4 bases from V and 2 bases from J, the junction contained 7 bases not matched to a gene. Germline loops: CDR1 LNHDA, CDR2 SQIVND (reference sequence). The source of this sequence is a man between 18 and 35 years old in good health. The chain links TRBV19 to TRBJ2-7, with TRBD1 identical over 8 bases. Input material: memory CD4+ T cells sorted from blood. Noted subset: CD45RA-negative fraction. CDR3 region: CASSKAGTGAYEQYF. As DNA, the CDR3 is TGTGCCAGTAGTAAAGCCGGGACAGGAGCCTACGAGCAGTACTTC.